This T cell receptor (beta chain) is drawn from a study of shared clonotypes between healthy human individuals. Terminally differentiated effector memory CD45RA+ cells were excluded from the naive CD8 cells, which were CD45RO-negative and positively selected for CCR7. DNA at 150 to 250 ng, around 30,000 T cell genomes, went into sorted-subset replicate PCRs. Profiling relied on immunoSEQ multiplex PCR, and the TCRdb table lists in-frame clones only, not all of them. The data contain about 2.1 million clones, around 93% of them seen just once; the ten biggest clones take up approximately 1.7%. V lost 0 bases and J lost 2, with 11 bases in between. The CDR3 has 15 residues. Germline V gene data show CDR1 as SGHAT and CDR2 as FQNNGV.

The material sequenced was naive CD8+ T cells from PBMCs. The chain recombines TRBV11-2 with TRBJ2-7; TRBD2 might be the D (5 bases). The origin of this receptor is a young man in good health. Some clones in this sample may be carry-over from other donors' samples. DNA of the CDR3: TGTGCCAGCAGCTTAGATAGAGGGCCGACCTACGAGCAGTACTTC. It encodes CASSLDRGPTYEQYF.